The subject of this entry is one TCR beta chain. Its specificity is not known. This sample was taken from a study of T cells in Graves' hyperthyroidism and ophthalmopathy. Study findings and constraints: Ophthalmopathy, as predicted by the model, came a median roughly 6.8 months after the prediction.

The source material, RNA transcripts, was used to amplify TCR beta CDR3 regions. The TCR CDR3 was amplified in a first-round RT-PCR using the HTBI primer set. TCRdb redid the calling of the multiplex PCR reads with MiXCR, one entry per CDR3 protein. The table has over 200,000 distinct CDR3 sequences, more than 15% seen once. The CDR3 covers 14 residues. V shed 3 bases and J 6 bases; nucleotides not matched to a gene: 5. Out of approximately 10 ml of fresh peripheral blood came the PBMCs. J is TRBJ1-2 and V is TRBV12-3 or TRBV12-4; TRBD1 aligns across 9 bases. The specimen was blood. The source is a man in his fifties with Graves' hyperthyroidism. CDR3 region: CASSFFRTGDGYTF. The CDR3 DNA sequence: TGTGCCAGCAGTTTTTTCAGGACAGGGGATGGCTACACCTTC.